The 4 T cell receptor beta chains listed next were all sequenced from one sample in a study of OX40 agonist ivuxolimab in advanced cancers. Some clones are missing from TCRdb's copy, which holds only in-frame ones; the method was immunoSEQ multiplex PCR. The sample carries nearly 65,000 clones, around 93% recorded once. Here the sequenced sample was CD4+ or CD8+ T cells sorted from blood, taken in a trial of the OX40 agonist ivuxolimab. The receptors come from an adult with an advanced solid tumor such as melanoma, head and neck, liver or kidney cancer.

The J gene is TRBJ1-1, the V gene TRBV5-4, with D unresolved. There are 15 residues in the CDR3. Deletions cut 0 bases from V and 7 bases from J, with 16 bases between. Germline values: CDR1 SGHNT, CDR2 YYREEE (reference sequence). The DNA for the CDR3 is TGTGCCAGCAGCTTGGCCGGGGTGGGAGTGGATGAAGCTTTCTTT. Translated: CASSLAGVGVDEAFF.

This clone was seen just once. The CDR3 nucleotides read TGTGCCAGCAGCGTAAGGCTAGAGGTTTCGGAGACCCAGTACTTC. Amino acid sequence: CASSVRLEVSETQYF. This chain uses TRBV13 with TRBJ2-5; D not resolved. The CDR3 extends over 15 amino acids. Germline values: CDR1 PRHDT, CDR2 FYEKMQ (reference sequence). The V gene lost 5 bases and the J gene lost 5 bases, with 18 bases spanning the gap.

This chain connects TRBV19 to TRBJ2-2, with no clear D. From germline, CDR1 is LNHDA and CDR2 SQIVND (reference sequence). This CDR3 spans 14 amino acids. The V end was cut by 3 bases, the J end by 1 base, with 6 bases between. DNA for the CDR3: TGTGCCAGTAGTATTGTTTGGAACACCGGGGAGCTGTTTTTT. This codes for CASSIVWNTGELFF.

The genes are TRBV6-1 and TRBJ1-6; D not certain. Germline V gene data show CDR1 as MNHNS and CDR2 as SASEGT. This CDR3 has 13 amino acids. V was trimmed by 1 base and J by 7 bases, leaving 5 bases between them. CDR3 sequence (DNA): TGTGCCAGCAGTGAAGTAACCAATTCACCCCTCCACTTT. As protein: CASSEVTNSPLHF.